The rows below give T cell receptor beta chains drawn from one sample of a study of long-term antiretroviral therapy in people with HIV. Only in-frame clones appear in the TCRdb table, and some are missing; sequencing was by immunoSEQ multiplex PCR. Seen here are fewer than 25,000 clones, 88% observed once, and the top ten hold roughly 3.4%. Sequencing was performed on unsorted PBMCs, taken 2.3 years after starting antiretroviral therapy. The origin of the receptors is a man between 60 and 75 years old with HIV. The CDR3 runs from the conserved cysteine through the conserved F or W. D genes are given only for firm matches.

V gene	D gene	J gene	CDR3 protein
TRBV19	NA	TRBJ2-2	CASTSRVSVNTGELFF
TRBV4-2	NA	TRBJ2-4	CASSQGGERAKNIQYF
TRBV2	TRBD1	TRBJ2-7	CASSKDRVVGYEQYF
TRBV5-6	TRBD2	TRBJ2-1	CASSPPGREGINEQFF
TRBV28	NA	TRBJ1-2	CASSLGQINYGYTF
TRBV19	TRBD1	TRBJ1-5	CASSTRDRGNQPQHF
TRBV27	TRBD2	TRBJ2-7	CASSRIGIAGGPPYEQYF
TRBV13	NA	TRBJ2-4	CASSLGDPNIQYF
TRBV28	TRBD1	TRBJ1-5	CASSSTGGMSQPQHF
TRBV6-5	NA	TRBJ1-5	CASSYGGSNQPQHF
TRBV6-5	TRBD1	TRBJ2-7	CASSPQGAAYEQYF
TRBV5-1	TRBD2	TRBJ2-7	CASSQSPSGAYEQYF
TRBV5-1	NA	TRBJ1-1	CASSLWGGSEAFF
TRBV7-2	NA	TRBJ2-7	CASSSETGPYEQYF
TRBV9	NA	TRBJ2-1	CASSVVSGSNEQFF
TRBV5-1	NA	TRBJ1-1	CASGNTANTEAFF
TRBV5-1	TRBD2	TRBJ2-1	CASSPGGQNEQFF
TRBV7-2	NA	TRBJ2-6	CASSLLPGVFSGANVLTF
TRBV29-1	NA	TRBJ1-4	CSAETGGSEKLFF
TRBV5-1	NA	TRBJ2-5	CASRQLPQETQYF
TRBV5-6	NA	TRBJ2-3	CASSHWGTDTQYF
TRBV7-8	TRBD1	TRBJ1-6	CASSLEYRGRPNSPLHF
TRBV7-9	NA	TRBJ2-3	CASSFTTATDTQYF
TRBV5-1	TRBD1	TRBJ1-4	CASSPGQGAATNEKLFF
TRBV6-1	TRBD1	TRBJ1-1	CASSDQGQKAFF
TRBV5-1	NA	TRBJ2-7	CASSLGGHPLYEQYF
TRBV7-3	NA	TRBJ2-1	CASSLSVYNEQFF
TRBV6-5	TRBD2	TRBJ2-3	CASRPSGGALTQYF
TRBV9	NA	TRBJ1-3	CASSVTGNTIYF